These 6 T cell receptor beta chains share one sample of origin, sequenced in a study of neurological immune-mediated disorders. TCRdb reprocessed the 5' RACE reads via MiXCR and lists one record per CDR3 protein. The sample gives about 46,000 distinct CDR3 sequences, about 9.4% of which show up once; about 5% is in the top ten. Material for sequencing was PBMCs. The receptors stem from an older man with HTLV-1-associated myelopathy (HAM/TSP).

Ten or more counts support this clonotype. The chain uses TRBV7-6 and TRBJ2-1; a weak D match, TRBD2 (5 bases). The CDR3 consists of 15 residues. Germline V gene sequence: CDR1 SGHVS, CDR2 FNYEAQ. Trimming left V 1 base short and J 6 bases short, with 13 bases between. The CDR3 DNA reads as TGTGCCAGCAGCTTAGTGGGGAGAGGGATCAATGAGCAGTTCTTC. Protein product: CASSLVGRGINEQFF.

In its sample, this clonotype was seen many times. The chain carries TRBV7-3 and TRBJ2-2, with 13 bases identical to TRBD2. The trim removed 5 bases at V and 4 bases at J, leaving 7 bases unmatched. CDR1 SGHTA and CDR2 FQGTGA come from the germline V gene. The CDR3 totals 17 residues. In DNA, the CDR3 is TGTGCCAGCAGCCAGACCGGGACTAGCGGGACCACCGGGGAGCTGTTTTTT. Its translation: CASSQTGTSGTTGELFF.

The rearrangement uses TRBV15 and TRBJ2-5; tentatively, D is TRBD2 (6 bases). The CDR3 spans 15 residues. Trimming left V 0 bases short and J 9 bases short, with 17 bases between. Germline V gene lookup returns CDR1 LNHNV and CDR2 YYDKDF (reference sequence). CDR3 bases: TGTGCCACCAGCAGAGAGGTGGAGGGACCGCGGGCCCAGTACTTC. Encoded protein: CATSREVEGPRAQYF.

Many counts were recorded for this clonotype. The rearrangement uses TRBV12-3 or TRBV12-4 and TRBJ1-6, with 9 bases that match TRBD1. V lost 4 bases, J lost 0 bases, and 7 bases stayed unmatched. This CDR3 has 18 amino acids. The CDR3 DNA reads as TGTGCCAGCAGTTCCGGGACAGGGTACTACTCCTATAATTCACCCCTCCACTTT. Translation: CASSSGTGYYSYNSPLHF.

This clonotype was recorded many times. V and J are TRBV5-1 and TRBJ2-5, with 10 bases fitting TRBD1. The CDR3 loop spans 15 amino acids. With V trimmed by 3 bases and J by 5 bases, 7 bases remained unmatched. Per the germline V gene, CDR1 is SGHRS and CDR2 is YFSETQ. For the CDR3, the DNA is TGCGCCAGCAGCTCCGGACAGGGGGAGGGGGAGACCCAGTACTTC. Translation gives CASSSGQGEGETQYF.

This clonotype was recorded at least ten times. V is TRBV7-2 and J is TRBJ2-3; 7 nucleotides line up with TRBD2. This CDR3 is 16 amino acids long. The V segment lost 5 bases and the J segment 5 bases; nucleotides outside the gene matches: 13. In germline, CDR1 is SGHTA, CDR2 FQGNSA. The CDR3 here is CASSNGRGRGRDTQYF. DNA of the CDR3: TGTGCCAGCAGCAACGGTAGAGGGAGGGGTAGAGATACGCAGTATTTT.